This T cell receptor beta chain originates from a study of blood T cell repertoires in COVID-19. Across the whole study: The United States, Italy and Spain provided the acute and convalescent COVID-19 samples. T cells, B-cell-depleted T cells, or PBMCs supplied cDNA or gDNA.

In the source study's methods: Amplification of reference gene primers was used by the study to estimate nucleated cell counts. Generated by immunoSEQ multiplex PCR, the TCRdb table keeps only in-frame clones and is missing some. That table gives V, J and clone size, and the DNA gave D and trimming. The table shows about 190,000 clones, with approximately 86% occurring only once. Input material: peripheral blood. This clonotype was sampled from a man between 70 and 80 years old with active or convalescent COVID-19.

CDR3 nucleotides: TGTGCCAGCAGTTTCAACCCCACAGGGGCGCAGAACTATGGCTACACCTTC. Protein: CASSFNPTGAQNYGYTF. The chain carries TRBV27 and TRBJ1-2, with TRBD1 matching over 7 bases. The CDR3 is made up of 17 amino acids. V gave up 3 bases and J gave up 2 bases; unmatched junction bases: 12. From germline, CDR1 is MNHEY and CDR2 SMNVEV (reference sequence).